The rows below give T cell receptor beta chains drawn from one sample of a study of tumor-infiltrating lymphocytes in primary liver carcinoma. MiXCR, run by TCRdb on the multiplex PCR reads, gives a single entry per CDR3 protein. There are roughly 45,000 distinct CDR3 sequences in the sample; less than 75% occur only once, and just under 30% lies in the top ten. Sequencing used liver tumor tissue from sampling region 5. These receptors were taken from a man aged 40-49 years with primary liver carcinoma and hepatitis B virus infection. The CDR3 runs from the conserved cysteine through the conserved F or W. The order of the fields is clone size, J gene, V gene, D gene, CDR3 DNA, CDR3 protein. The D gene is left open where the match is weak. Size values are once, few and many counts, or a class for expanded clones, and some rows have none.

size: NA; J: TRBJ2-2; V: TRBV6-5; D: NA; DNA: TGTGACAGCAGTTACTCGAGGAAACGGGAGAAGCTGTTTTTT; CDR3: CDSSYSRKREKLFF
size: NA; J: TRBJ2-1; V: TRBV6-1; D: TRBD2; DNA: TGTGCCAACAGCGCTAATGCCGGGACTAGCGGGGATGAGCAGTTCTTC; CDR3: CANSANAGTSGDEQFF
size: NA; J: TRBJ2-7; V: TRBV29-1; D: NA; DNA: TGCAGCGCTAGAGAGGGGTACGAGCAGTACTTC; CDR3: CSAREGYEQYF
size: few; J: TRBJ2-5; V: TRBV28; D: TRBD2; DNA: TGTGCCAGCAGAATAACTAGCGGGAGGTTTTATAAGCAAGAGACCCAGTACTTC; CDR3: CASRITSGRFYKQETQYF
size: NA; J: TRBJ2-7; V: TRBV6-5; D: TRBD2; DNA: TGTGCCTCCAGGCCGGAGGGACTAGCCCACAAGCTGTACTTC; CDR3: CASRPEGLAHKLYF
size: NA; J: TRBJ2-7; V: TRBV12-3/TRBV12-4; D: NA; DNA: TGTGCCGGCAGTTTAAACGGGATTGTCCCCCACGAGCAGTACTTC; CDR3: CAGSLNGIVPHEQYF
size: NA; J: TRBJ2-2; V: TRBV11-2; D: NA; DNA: TGTGCCTGCAGCACCCCGGGACAAACAAACACCAGGGAGCTGTTTTTT; CDR3: CACSTPGQTNTRELFF
size: NA; J: TRBJ2-5; V: TRBV11-2; D: TRBD2; DNA: TGTGTCAGCAGCTTAGTCCCTGCTAGCGGGCAAGAGACCCGGTACTTC; CDR3: CVSSLVPASGQETRYF
size: NA; J: TRBJ1-4; V: TRBV7-9; D: TRBD1; DNA: TGTGCCAGCAGCTTAGCCTCCGGGACAGGCGGTGAAAGACTGTTTTTT; CDR3: CASSLASGTGGERLFF
size: NA; J: TRBJ2-7; V: TRBV11-2; D: NA; DNA: TGTGCCAACTGCTTAACTGACACTGTCTACGAGCAGTACTTC; CDR3: CANCLTDTVYEQYF
size: NA; J: TRBJ2-2; V: TRBV11-2; D: NA; DNA: TGTGCCAGCAGCTTAGTGGCGCTATCGGGAACCGGAGGGCTGTTTTTT; CDR3: CASSLVALSGTGGLFF
size: NA; J: TRBJ1-1; V: TRBV6-1; D: NA; DNA: TGTGCCAGCAGTGAATCACAGGGAAGTACTGAAGCTCTCTTT; CDR3: CASSESQGSTEALF
size: many; J: TRBJ1-4; V: TRBV10-1; D: NA; DNA: TGCGCCAGCAGCGACGGGCAGGGAAAACTGTTTTTT; CDR3: CASSDGQGKLFF
size: NA; J: TRBJ2-1; V: TRBV20-1; D: NA; DNA: TGCAGTGCGGATATTAATGAGTGGTTCTTC; CDR3: CSADINEWFF
size: NA; J: TRBJ2-7; V: TRBV4-1; D: TRBD2; DNA: TGCGCCAGCACTCAAGAAGGTCTAGCGGCCTACGAGCAGTACTTC; CDR3: CASTQEGLAAYEQYF
size: many; J: TRBJ1-2; V: TRBV5-1; D: NA; DNA: TGCGCCAGCAGCTTGGCCGGGTCGAATGATGGCTACACCTTC; CDR3: CASSLAGSNDGYTF
size: many; J: TRBJ2-5; V: TRBV5-6; D: NA; DNA: TGTGCCAGCAGCTTGTTCGGCGGGGAAGAGACCCAGTACTTC; CDR3: CASSLFGGEETQYF
size: NA; J: TRBJ2-1; V: TRBV4-1; D: NA; DNA: TGCGCCAGCAGCCCGCTCGGTAACAACAACAATGAGCAGTTCTTC; CDR3: CASSPLGNNNNEQFF
size: NA; J: TRBJ2-1; V: TRBV7-9; D: TRBD2; DNA: TGTGCCAGCAGCCGGGACTGGACTAGCGGGAGCAACAATGAACAGTTCTTC; CDR3: CASSRDWTSGSNNEQFF
size: NA; J: TRBJ1-2; V: TRBV6-1; D: NA; DNA: TGTGCCATCAGTAAACAGGGACCTATGGGTGGCTACACCTTC; CDR3: CAISKQGPMGGYTF
size: few; J: TRBJ2-1; V: TRBV11-3; D: NA; DNA: TGTGCCAACAGCTTAGGACTTTCAAATGAGCAGCTCTTC; CDR3: CANSLGLSNEQLF
size: NA; J: TRBJ2-1; V: TRBV7-3; D: NA; DNA: TGTGCCAGCAGCTTAGCGCTGCCCGGGAACTACGATGAGCAGTTCTTC; CDR3: CASSLALPGNYDEQFF
size: NA; J: TRBJ1-2; V: TRBV29-1; D: NA; DNA: TGCAGCGTTGAAGGTGGCGGGAATGGCTACACCTTC; CDR3: CSVEGGGNGYTF
size: many; J: TRBJ2-1; V: TRBV6-1; D: NA; DNA: TGTGCCAGCACCCTATCGCGGGGAAATGAGCAGTTCTTC; CDR3: CASTLSRGNEQFF
size: NA; J: TRBJ2-1; V: TRBV28; D: NA; DNA: TGTGCCAGCATCCCCGAGGGTGGAAGCTCCTACAATGAGCAGTTCTTC; CDR3: CASIPEGGSSYNEQFF
size: once; J: TRBJ2-1; V: TRBV29-1; D: TRBD1; DNA: TGCAGCGTCCCTACAGGGGGTCAGCAGTTCTTC; CDR3: CSVPTGGQQFF
size: NA; J: TRBJ1-5; V: TRBV28; D: NA; DNA: TGTGTCAGTAGTTTAACCAGGGACAATCAGCCCCAGCATTTT; CDR3: CVSSLTRDNQPQHF
size: many; J: TRBJ2-7; V: TRBV12-3/TRBV12-4; D: NA; DNA: TGTGCCAGCAGTTTGGGGCACCTCTATCGGTTC; CDR3: CASSLGHLYRF
size: NA; J: TRBJ2-7; V: TRBV11-3; D: NA; DNA: TGTGCAAGCAGCTTGGATCCCGGGACACCCTACGAGCAGTACTTC; CDR3: CASSLDPGTPYEQYF
size: many; J: TRBJ1-2; V: TRBV4-2; D: TRBD1; DNA: TGTGCCAGCAGCCAAGAAGGGGGACCGGGACAGGGGGGTGGCTACACCTTC; CDR3: CASSQEGGPGQGGGYTF
size: many; J: TRBJ2-5; V: TRBV5-1; D: NA; DNA: TGCGCCACCTCGGGAGTCCGGGGAGAGACCCAGTACTTC; CDR3: CATSGVRGETQYF
size: NA; J: TRBJ2-1; V: TRBV6-1; D: NA; DNA: TGTGCCACACGAGAAGCGGCAGAGACCTACAATGAGCAATTCTTC; CDR3: CATREAAETYNEQFF
size: NA; J: TRBJ1-1; V: TRBV6-5; D: NA; DNA: TGTGCCAGTTCGACGCTGCCCCCACTATCTTACACTGAAGCTCTCTTT; CDR3: CASSTLPPLSYTEALF
size: many; J: TRBJ1-6; V: TRBV30; D: TRBD1; DNA: TGTGCCTGGAGCCCCGACAGGGAGGCTTCACCCCTCCACTTT; CDR3: CAWSPDREASPLHF
size: few; J: TRBJ2-3; V: TRBV28; D: NA; DNA: TGTGCCAGCAGTTTGTCCCCCCCGTGGGATACGCAGTATTTT; CDR3: CASSLSPPWDTQYF
size: once; J: TRBJ2-3; V: TRBV7-8; D: NA; DNA: TGTGCCAGCAGCTTAGGACTAGGCACAGAAACGCAGTGTTTT; CDR3: CASSLGLGTETQCF
size: NA; J: TRBJ2-7; V: TRBV11-1; D: NA; DNA: TGTGCCAGCAGTTTAAGGTCGCCATACAAGCAGTACTTC; CDR3: CASSLRSPYKQYF